This T cell receptor beta chain is drawn from a study of T cell responses to AZD1222 COVID-19 vaccine. Points from the study as a whole: Spike-specific TCR depth and breadth grew after two AZD1222 doses. Per reports, nearly half of all spike-specific TCRs target regions that are unmutated in variants.

Second-dose schedules of about 4 or about 12 weeks were combined. J gave up 7 bases and V 5 bases, and 3 bases lay outside the gene matches. The germline V gene encodes CDR1 SGHNT and CDR2 YENEEA. The length of the CDR3 is 15 residues. With respect to this clone: The antigen is unknown.

TCRdb's copy holds only in-frame clones and misses some; the assay was immunoSEQ multiplex PCR. The sample contains some 150,000 clones, around 93% of which appear only once. The rearrangement joins TRBV11-3 to TRBJ2-1; TRBD2 aligns across 15 bases. Sequencing used peripheral blood, obtained 28 days after the second AZD1222 dose. The sequence came from an adult who received the AZD1222 COVID-19 vaccine. Here the CDR3 reads CASSRTSGRGNEQFF. The CDR3 nucleotides read TGTGCCAGCAGCAGGACTAGCGGGAGGGGGAATGAGCAGTTCTTC.